A selection of T cell receptor beta chains follows, all from one sample in a study of T cell repertoires in cytomegalovirus infection. Their antigens are not known. TCRdb reprocessed the reads via MiXCR and lists one record per CDR3 protein. The profile covers 650,000 to 900,000 distinct CDR3 sequences, with 30% to 35% appearing a single time and around an eighth taken by the ten largest. The sample was cultured CD8+ T cells from PBMCs, taken from culture after CMV antigen stimulation. The receptors were sampled from a human donor in good health (CMV status not recorded). Some clones in this sample may be carry-over from other donors' samples. The CDR3 runs from the conserved cysteine through the conserved F or W. Each record gives: clone size, D gene, V gene, J gene, CDR3 protein, CDR3 DNA. A D gene is named only where the DNA matches it firmly. Not every row has a clone size; where given, it reads once, few, many or a size class.

-	TRBD2	TRBV7-6	TRBJ2-1	CANSLETSGGAYEQFF	TGTGCCAACAGCTTAGAGACTAGCGGGGGGGCATACGAGCAGTTCTTC
many	-	TRBV6-5	TRBJ1-4	CASSYSLSSNEKLFF	TGTGCCAGCAGTTACTCGCTATCCAGTAATGAAAAACTGTTTTTT
few	-	TRBV10-3	TRBJ1-1	CAISEPMEVSTKEAFF	TGTGCCATCAGTGAGCCTATGGAGGTCTCAACTAAGGAAGCTTTCTTT
-	-	TRBV10-3	TRBJ2-7	CAIRVPAPGEDEQYF	TGTGCCATCAGGGTCCCGGCACCAGGGGAGGACGAGCAGTACTTC
few	-	TRBV6-5	TRBJ1-3	CASSHKFGQASGNTIYF	TGTGCCAGCAGTCACAAGTTTGGGCAGGCCTCTGGAAACACCATATATTTT
many	-	TRBV7-8	TRBJ2-1	CASSLAGPTNEQFF	TGTGCCAGCAGCTTAGCGGGCCCAACCAATGAGCAGTTCTTC
-	-	TRBV7-6	TRBJ1-2	CASSPVRPRGGYTF	TGTGCCAGCAGCCCCGTCCGTCCCCGGGGGGGCTACACCTTC
few	-	TRBV7-6	TRBJ1-1	CASSLIWATNTEAFF	TGTGCCAGCAGCTTGATATGGGCTACGAACACTGAAGCTTTCTTT
-	-	TRBV14	TRBJ2-6	CASSQVAQFDSGANVLTF	TGTGCCAGCAGCCAAGTGGCGCAGTTTGACTCTGGGGCCAACGTCCTGACTTTC
-	TRBD1	TRBV7-8	TRBJ1-5	CASSLEGQRSNQPQHF	TGTGCCAGCAGCTTAGAGGGACAGCGAAGCAATCAGCCCCAGCATTTT
-	-	TRBV9	TRBJ1-2	CASKAGALGYTF	TGTGCCAGTAAGGCCGGGGCTTTGGGCTACACCTTC
few	-	TRBV12-3/TRBV12-4	TRBJ2-7	CASRDGVYEQYF	TGTGCCAGCAGGGACGGGGTCTACGAGCAGTACTTC
many	-	TRBV7-3	TRBJ2-1	CASSLNGGSYNEQFF	TGTGCCAGCAGCTTAAATGGGGGCTCCTACAATGAGCAGTTCTTC
-	TRBD2	TRBV5-1	TRBJ2-1	CASSLGGGARDEQFF	TGCGCCAGCAGCTTGGGCGGGGGGGCTCGCGATGAGCAGTTCTTC
-	-	TRBV25-1	TRBJ2-7	CASSPGRGSGASSYEQYF	TGTGCCAGCAGTCCAGGAAGGGGCAGCGGCGCTAGCTCCTACGAGCAGTACTTC
once	TRBD1	TRBV6-5	TRBJ2-1	CASSYSGTGIPYNEQFF	TGTGCCAGCAGTTACTCAGGGACAGGGATCCCCTACAATGAGCAGTTCTTC